This T cell receptor (beta chain) was recorded in a study of blood T cell repertoires in COVID-19. Original handling: How many nucleated cells were present was estimated from reference gene primer amplification. Profiled with immunoSEQ multiplex PCR; TCRdb holds only in-frame clones, not every one. V and J calls and clone size follow that table, whereas D and trimming were derived from the DNA. The sample includes around 130,000 clones, approximately 83% of them seen just once. In its sample, this clone was seen once. Germline assignment: CDR1 MNHNY and CDR2 SVGAGI (reference sequence). The CDR3 runs 15 residues. J lost 7 bases, V lost 0 bases, and 5 bases had no gene match.

Sequenced material: peripheral blood. The receptor was isolated from a man aged 35-49 years with active or convalescent COVID-19. This chain links TRBV6-6 with TRBJ1-5; 8 bases agree with TRBD1. The CDR3 protein is CASSYSTQGAQPQHF. CDR3 in DNA: TGTGCCAGCAGTTACTCGACGCAGGGGGCACAGCCCCAGCATTTT.